The rows below give T cell receptor beta chains drawn from one sample of a study of human thymus T cells. Sequencing was performed with immunoSEQ multiplex PCR; in TCRdb, only in-frame clones are kept and a portion is missing. The sample yields 86,000 or so clones, around 96% seen once. The sequencing input was thymus tissue. The receptor source for this set is a boy younger than two with a congenital heart defect but otherwise immunologically healthy. CDR3s include the opening cysteine and the closing phenylalanine or tryptophan. A D gene is named only where the DNA matches it firmly. The listing skips clone size in some rows; elsewhere it reads once, few, many or a size class.

TRBJ1-2 | few | - | TRBV15 | CATSRGPGRIGYGYTF | TGTGCCACCAGCAGAGGTCCGGGACGTATCGGATATGGCTACACCTTC
TRBJ2-1 | - | TRBD2 | TRBV10-1 | CASSRGLGIREQFF | TGCGCCAGCAGCAGGGGACTAGGGATTCGTGAGCAGTTCTTC
TRBJ1-2 | - | - | TRBV28 | CASSPPDLFHYGYTF | TGTGCCAGCAGTCCGCCGGACTTGTTCCACTATGGCTACACCTTC
TRBJ2-5 | - | TRBD1 | TRBV5-6 | CASSLAGEQGARETQYF | TGTGCCAGCAGCTTGGCCGGGGAACAGGGGGCTCGGGAGACCCAGTACTTC
TRBJ2-3 | - | - | TRBV7-2 | CASSLETRESDTQYF | TGTGCCAGCAGCTTAGAAACTAGAGAGTCAGATACGCAGTATTTT
TRBJ1-1 | - | - | TRBV28 | CASSFRVMGLDTEAFF | TGTGCCAGCAGTTTCAGGGTTATGGGGTTGGACACTGAAGCTTTCTTT
TRBJ2-3 | - | - | TRBV7-9 | CASSLPAPGLSPTDTQYF | TGTGCCAGCAGCTTACCTGCCCCAGGATTGAGCCCCACAGATACGCAGTATTTT
TRBJ2-7 | - | - | TRBV5-5 | CASSWAGPEQYF | TGTGCCAGCAGTTGGGCGGGACCCGAGCAGTACTTC
TRBJ2-3 | - | - | TRBV4-1 | CASSQTLVDSLGTDTQYF | TGCGCCAGCAGCCAAACCCTCGTCGACAGTTTAGGCACAGATACGCAGTATTTT
TRBJ1-1 | - | - | TRBV28 | CASSSRIPGHVNTEAFF | TGTGCCAGCAGTTCCCGAATCCCGGGACACGTGAACACTGAAGCTTTCTTT
TRBJ2-7 | - | TRBD1 | TRBV4-1 | CASSKQGLRTYEQYF | TGCGCCAGCAGCAAACAGGGGTTAAGGACCTACGAGCAGTACTTC
TRBJ2-7 | - | TRBD2 | TRBV7-2 | CASSLVPRTSRLPGEQYF | TGTGCCAGCAGCTTAGTTCCCCGGACTAGTCGGCTACCAGGGGAGCAGTACTTC
TRBJ1-2 | - | TRBD1 | TRBV11-2 | CASSSTGGNGYTF | TGTGCCAGCAGCTCGACAGGGGGCAATGGCTACACCTTC
TRBJ2-5 | once | TRBD2 | TRBV15 | CATSRDPIAGKERECQETQYF | TGTGCCACCAGCAGAGATCCGATTGCGGGAAAAGAGCGGGAGTGCCAAGAGACCCAGTACTTC
TRBJ1-5 | - | - | TRBV19 | CASTVIRGGGQPQHF | TGTGCCAGTACCGTCATCAGGGGAGGGGGTCAGCCCCAGCATTTT
TRBJ2-1 | - | TRBD2 | TRBV9 | CASSVVASGIGYNEQFF | TGTGCCAGCAGCGTAGTGGCTAGCGGGATTGGGTACAATGAGCAGTTCTTC
TRBJ2-5 | - | - | TRBV7-2 | CASSLAAGRETQYF | TGTGCCAGCAGCTTAGCGGCGGGGCGAGAGACCCAGTACTTC
TRBJ2-1 | - | - | TRBV5-1 | CASSPAGGGRPNEGEQFF | TGCGCCAGCAGCCCCGCGGGTGGCGGACGCCCCAACGAAGGTGAGCAGTTCTTC
TRBJ2-5 | once | TRBD1 | TRBV10-2 | CASSPPGTGGAWTQYF | TGCGCCAGCAGCCCCCCAGGGACAGGGGGCGCTTGGACCCAGTACTTC
TRBJ1-6 | - | - | TRBV19 | CASSIGRGSSYNSPLHF | TGTGCCAGTAGTATTGGGCGAGGAAGCTCCTATAATTCACCCCTCCACTTT
TRBJ2-7 | once | - | TRBV5-4 | CASSLDRKSFYEQYF | TGTGCCAGCAGCTTGGACAGGAAGTCGTTCTACGAGCAGTACTTC
TRBJ1-2 | - | TRBD1 | TRBV6-5 | CASSSYRGRTLYGYTF | TGTGCCAGCAGTTCCTACAGGGGCCGAACTCTCTATGGCTACACCTTC
TRBJ1-2 | - | - | TRBV6-6 | CASSYREHYGYTF | TGTGCCAGCAGTTACAGGGAGCACTATGGCTACACCTTC
TRBJ2-2 | - | - | TRBV29-1 | CSVVLSESGTGELFF | TGCAGCGTCGTATTATCGGAGTCGGGCACCGGGGAGCTGTTTTTT
TRBJ2-6 | - | TRBD1 | TRBV29-1 | CSVEEGLQGDSGANVLTF | TGCAGCGTTGAAGAAGGATTGCAGGGGGACTCTGGGGCCAACGTCCTGACTTTC
TRBJ2-5 | - | TRBD1 | TRBV7-2 | CASSSRQGATQYF | TGTGCCAGCAGCTCCCGACAGGGGGCGACCCAGTACTTC
TRBJ2-5 | once | - | TRBV4-2 | CASSQEGWGARETQYF | TGTGCCAGCAGCCAAGAAGGATGGGGGGCTCGGGAGACCCAGTACTTC
TRBJ2-4 | - | - | TRBV2 | CASSSDPIVPKNIQYF | TGTGCCAGCAGTTCTGACCCTATAGTACCCAAAAACATTCAGTACTTC
TRBJ1-3 | - | TRBD1 | TRBV25-1 | CASSDPRAGGFSGNTIYF | TGTGCCAGCAGTGACCCTAGGGCAGGGGGTTTCTCTGGAAACACCATATATTTT
TRBJ1-2 | - | - | TRBV15 | CATSRANYGYTF | TGTGCCACCAGCAGAGCGAACTATGGCTACACCTTC
TRBJ1-4 | - | - | TRBV5-1 | CASSFRQATNEKLFF | TGCGCCAGCAGCTTTCGACAGGCAACTAATGAAAAACTGTTTTTT
TRBJ1-2 | once | - | TRBV4-3 | CASSQDPAANYGYTF | TGCGCCAGCAGCCAAGATCCGGCGGCTAACTATGGCTACACCTTC
TRBJ2-7 | - | - | TRBV15 | CATSRDQIGLVDEQYF | TGTGCCACCAGCAGAGATCAAATCGGGCTAGTAGACGAGCAGTACTTC
TRBJ2-7 | - | - | TRBV14 | CASSFLASPPYEQYF | TGTGCCAGCAGCTTCCTCGCTTCACCTCCCTACGAGCAGTACTTC
TRBJ1-5 | - | - | TRBV19 | CASSIRITTGKILNDQPQHF | TGTGCCAGTAGTATACGGATTACGACAGGAAAGATCCTTAATGATCAGCCCCAGCATTTT
TRBJ2-1 | - | - | TRBV6-5 | CASSYSREVWERGFF | TGTGCCAGCAGTTACTCGAGAGAGGTTTGGGAGAGGGGGTTCTTC
TRBJ1-1 | - | - | TRBV5-4 | CASSRPPGTEAFF | TGTGCCAGCAGCCGCCCCCCTGGGACTGAAGCTTTCTTT
TRBJ2-7 | - | - | TRBV18 | CASSPPIHVYEQYF | TGTGCCAGCTCACCACCGATCCACGTGTACGAGCAGTACTTC
TRBJ1-2 | - | - | TRBV4-2 | CASSQDILTRGDYGYTF | TGTGCCAGCAGCCAAGACATACTTACGAGAGGGGACTATGGCTACACCTTC
TRBJ2-7 | - | TRBD1 | TRBV6-1 | CASSERVRQGTYEQYF | TGTGCCAGCAGTGAACGCGTCCGACAGGGAACTTACGAGCAGTACTTC
TRBJ1-1 | - | TRBD1 | TRBV7-4 | CASSLRTGVRANTEAFF | TGTGCCAGCAGCTTGCGAACAGGGGTAAGGGCGAACACTGAAGCTTTCTTT
TRBJ2-5 | - | - | TRBV6-1 | CASREQETQYF | TGTGCCAGCAGAGAGCAAGAGACCCAGTACTTC
TRBJ1-2 | once | TRBD1 | TRBV6-4 | CASSRDRVSYTF | TGTGCCAGCAGCCGGGACAGAGTAAGCTACACCTTC
TRBJ1-1 | - | TRBD1 | TRBV5-1 | CASSLRAGGRTEAFF | TGCGCCAGCAGCTTGAGGGCAGGGGGAAGAACTGAAGCTTTCTTT
TRBJ1-4 | - | - | TRBV7-9 | CASSLSPKDEKLFF | TGTGCCAGCAGCTTAAGCCCCAAGGACGAAAAACTGTTTTTT
TRBJ2-1 | - | TRBD1 | TRBV18 | CASSPPLGQSHNEQFF | TGTGCCAGCTCACCCCCTCTGGGACAGTCACACAATGAGCAGTTCTTC
TRBJ2-1 | - | - | TRBV19 | CASSIFPTPVYNEQFF | TGTGCCAGTAGTATATTCCCAACTCCAGTTTACAATGAGCAGTTCTTC
TRBJ1-3 | - | - | TRBV14 | CASSPTGVSGNTIYF | TGTGCCAGCAGCCCGACAGGAGTCTCTGGAAACACCATATATTTT
TRBJ2-5 | - | - | TRBV12-5 | CASGLGPADLGTQYF | TGTGCTAGTGGTTTGGGTCCCGCCGACCTGGGGACCCAGTACTTC
TRBJ1-4 | - | - | TRBV5-5 | CASSLQGFGSDNEKLFF | TGTGCCAGCAGTTTGCAGGGATTTGGCAGCGATAATGAAAAACTGTTTTTT
TRBJ2-5 | - | - | TRBV4-3 | CASSQVFGGLAQETQYF | TGCGCCAGCAGCCAAGTATTCGGGGGCCTGGCGCAAGAGACCCAGTACTTC
TRBJ1-1 | - | TRBD1 | TRBV4-3 | CASSLGDSRGTEAFF | TGCGCCAGCAGCCTCGGGGACAGTCGGGGCACTGAAGCTTTCTTT
TRBJ2-5 | - | TRBD2 | TRBV5-4 | CASSSGLAGGETQYF | TGTGCCAGCAGCTCAGGACTAGCGGGAGGAGAGACCCAGTACTTC
TRBJ2-1 | - | - | TRBV5-6 | CASSLVRRDEQFF | TGTGCCAGCAGCTTGGTTAGGCGGGATGAGCAGTTCTTC
TRBJ2-7 | - | - | TRBV7-2 | CASSRLFHRGQPLAEQYF | TGTGCCAGCAGCCGCTTATTCCATAGGGGTCAACCCCTCGCCGAGCAGTACTTC